A single TCR beta chain is shown here with its context. Its cognate antigen is unknown. Libraries were prepared by immunoSEQ multiplex PCR; TCRdb keeps only in-frame clonotypes and omits some of them. The sample includes about 1,000 clones, 80% to 95% of them seen just once. These data belong to a study of chemoradiotherapy in HPV16-positive cancers. Repeated repertoire sampling spanned the course of chemoradiotherapy. Notes on the study in general: During treatment, candidate HPV-specific clones and E7-related motifs expanded in tumor. For HPV16-positive patients, expanding HPV-responsive T cells associated with longer recurrence-free survival.

This TCR was recovered from a human donor with HPV-associated anogenital cancer. The source was tumor tissue, collected from a patient who underwent chemoradiotherapy.

The CDR3 DNA follows: TGTGCCTGGAGGGATCTCGGGACAGGGGAAGGCTACACCTTC. Its protein product is CAWRDLGTGEGYTF. The J gene is TRBJ1-2, the V gene TRBV30; 10 positions agree with TRBD1. Germline-derived CDR1 and CDR2 are GTSNPN and SVGIG (reference sequence). This CDR3 has 14 residues. V dropped 3 bases and J dropped 8; count of bases not matched to a gene: 9.